What follows are 26 T cell receptor beta chains derived from one specimen sequenced in a study of PD-L1 blockade in urothelial cancer. Time point described: pretreatment peripheral blood. This table comes from immunoSEQ multiplex PCR, and its TCRdb copy is limited to in-frame clones, with some not included. The profile shows tens of thousands of clones, about 85% of them singletons. The sample consisted of PBMCs, taken around atezolizumab (anti-PD-L1) treatment. These receptors were obtained from a man in his sixties with urothelial cancer.

The CDR3 reads CASTRMAAPTEAFF. The CDR3 nucleotides are TGTGCCAGCACCCGAATGGCAGCGCCTACTGAAGCTTTCTTT. V gene TRBV5-4 combines with J gene TRBJ1-1; D call uncertain. This CDR3 is 14 amino acids long. Germline V gives CDR1 SGHNT, CDR2 YYREEE (reference sequence). V was clipped by 6 bases and J by 5 bases, with 17 bases between them.

The rearrangement links TRBV6-5 to TRBJ1-1; 10 bases are shared with TRBD1. The germline gives CDR1 MNHEY, CDR2 SVGAGI. V shed 6 bases, J shed 4 bases, and the junction held 5 bases outside the gene matches. This CDR3 spans 14 amino acids. CDR3 nucleotides: TGTGCCAGCAGGAGACAGGGGGCGAGCACTGAAGCTTTCTTT. Its protein product is CASRRQGASTEAFF.

The chain is built from TRBV5-6 and TRBJ1-5; tentatively, D is TRBD1 (5 bases). The CDR3 has 14 residues. V was cut by 2 bases and J by 7 bases, with 13 bases left in between. Germline values: CDR1 SGHDT, CDR2 YYEEEE. CDR3 coding DNA: TGTGCCAGCAGCTTAATCGGGGGTGGGCAGCCCCAGCATTTT. Its protein is CASSLIGGGQPQHF.

The chain recombines TRBV7-3 with TRBJ1-1, with TRBD1 matching 7 bases. The germline CDR1 and CDR2 sequences are SGHTA and FQGTGA. The CDR3 length is 14 residues. The ends lost 7 bases at V and 1 base at J; junction bases unmatched: 6. In nucleotides, the CDR3 is TGTGCCAGCACCTCAGGGGGTAAGAACACTGAAGCTTTCTTT. Translated, it gives CASTSGGKNTEAFF. The variable domain in full, completed from reference TRBV7-3 and TRBJ1-1, reads GAGVSQTPSNKVTEKGKYVELRCDPISGHTALYWYRQSLGQGPEFLIYFQGTGAADDSGLPNDRFFAVRPEGSVSTLKIQRTERGDSAVYLCASTSGGKNTEAFFGQGTRLTVV.

The chain combines TRBV7-2 with TRBJ2-7, with 8 bases identical to TRBD2. CDR3 size: 15 residues. V lost 5 bases to trimming and J lost 2 bases; unmatched junction nucleotides: 8. Looked up from germline, CDR1 is SGHTA and CDR2 is FQGNSA. The CDR3 here is CASSTSGSLAYEQYF. The CDR3 DNA reads TGTGCCAGCAGCACAAGCGGGAGTCTCGCCTACGAGCAGTACTTC.

CDR3 bases: TGTGCCAGCAGAGACGAAGGGGCTGGTTATGGCTACACCTTC. This sequence encodes CASRDEGAGYGYTF. This chain connects TRBV6-5 to TRBJ1-2, with a tentative D call TRBD1 (5 bases). The CDR3 has 14 amino acids. The V gene lost 6 bases and the J gene lost 5 bases, with 16 bases spanning the gap. Germline assignment: CDR1 MNHEY and CDR2 SVGAGI.

The rearrangement uses TRBV7-3 and TRBJ1-6; 10 bases are shared with TRBD1. CDR1 and CDR2 from the germline V gene are SGHTA and FQGTGA. CDR3 size: 16 residues. V lost 3 bases to trimming and J lost 6 bases; unmatched junction nucleotides: 5. This chain's CDR3 is CASSLGQGRLNSPLHF. The CDR3, as DNA: TGTGCCAGCAGCTTGGGACAGGGGCGCCTTAATTCACCCCTCCACTTT.

The chain has TRBV6-5 and TRBJ2-7, with 11 bases matching TRBD1. Germline CDR1 and CDR2: MNHEY and SVGAGI. The J segment lost 3 bases and the V segment lost 6 bases, leaving 4 bases of the junction unmatched. This CDR3 spans 14 amino acids. The DNA for the CDR3 is TGTGCCAGCAGGAGAGGGACAGGGGGCTACGAGCAGTACTTC. Translation gives CASRRGTGGYEQYF.

The chain joins TRBV19 to TRBJ1-5; tentative D call: TRBD1 (5 bases). CDR1 and CDR2 from the germline V gene are LNHDA and SQIVND (reference sequence). The CDR3 is 17 amino acids. V gave up 3 bases and J gave up 5 bases, with 20 bases separating them. CDR3 DNA: TGTGCCAGTAGTATTCGGAGGGGACGGAGGGGCGATCAGCCCCAGCATTTT. This translates into CASSIRRGRRGDQPQHF.

The chain combines TRBV11-2 with TRBJ1-3, with D hard to call. From germline, CDR1 is SGHAT and CDR2 FQNNGV. The V gene lost 5 bases and the J gene lost 4 bases, with 18 bases spanning the gap. The CDR3 loop spans 16 amino acids. CDR3 sequence reads: CASSHPRGGWGNTIYF. CDR3 sequence (DNA): TGTGCCAGCAGCCACCCCCGGGGAGGGTGGGGAAACACCATATATTTT.

This clone was detected a few times. The rearrangement links TRBV4-2 to TRBJ1-6; 10 nucleotides line up with TRBD1. Germline CDR1 LGHNA, CDR2 YNFKEQ. V lost 2 bases to trimming and J lost 7 bases; unmatched junction nucleotides: 11. The CDR3 is 18 amino acids. The CDR3 reads CASSQPPSGQGNNSPLHF. Written as DNA, the CDR3 is TGTGCCAGCAGCCAACCACCGTCGGGACAGGGGAACAATTCACCCCTCCACTTT.

A word on this clone: Sequence at one end of the junction differs from germline and may be a read error. J is TRBJ1-1 and V is TRBV25-1, with TRBD1 matching over 11 bases. The CDR3 sequence is 15 residues long. Germline CDR1 is MGHDK and CDR2 is SYGVNS. As DNA, the CDR3 is TGTGCCAACAGTGAACCGGGACAGGGGGAGACTGAAGCTTTCTTT. Translating gives CANSEPGQGETEAFF.

This chain connects TRBV5-1 to TRBJ1-1; D ambiguous. Deletions cut 3 bases from V and 5 bases from J, with 20 bases between. From germline, CDR1 is SGHRS and CDR2 YFSETQ. The CDR3 covers 16 residues. The CDR3 nucleotides read TGCGCCAGCAGCTCCGACTCGACGGGAGGAGGTACTGAAGCTTTCTTT. Its protein product is CASSSDSTGGGTEAFF.

There are a few counts of this clone. The genes are TRBV11-3 and TRBJ2-1; 9 bases fit TRBD1. This CDR3 spans 14 amino acids. Looked up from germline, CDR1 is SGHNT and CDR2 is YENEEA. V shed 4 bases, J shed 8 bases, and the junction held 6 bases outside the gene matches. This CDR3 reads CASSSGDRAYEQFF. CDR3 coding DNA: TGTGCCAGCAGCTCCGGGGACAGGGCATATGAGCAGTTCTTC.

This chain links TRBV9 with TRBJ1-2, with D unresolved. The V gene lost 1 base and the J gene lost 5 bases, with 12 bases spanning the gap. The CDR3 is 14 residues long. CDR1 SGDLS and CDR2 YYNGEE come from the germline V gene. The DNA of the CDR3 is TGTGCCAGCAGCGTAAGTGAGAGAGTATATGGCTACACCTTC. Residues: CASSVSERVYGYTF.

CDR3 sequence (DNA): TGTGCCAGCAGCCTAAGGGGAAGCGGGAGTAAGGATGAGCAGTTCTTC. Residues: CASSLRGSGSKDEQFF. V gene TRBV9 combines with J gene TRBJ2-1, with 8 bases fitting TRBD2. The CDR3 spans 16 residues. Germline V gives CDR1 SGDLS, CDR2 YYNGEE. V was clipped by 4 bases and J by 8 bases; unmatched bases: 14.

CDR3: CASSASGGAAEAFF. The CDR3 DNA follows: TGTGCCAGCAGCGCCTCCGGGGGGGCGGCTGAAGCTTTCTTT. The chain combines TRBV9 with TRBJ1-1, with D maybe TRBD1 (6 bases). This CDR3 spans 14 amino acids. Germline assignment: CDR1 SGDLS and CDR2 YYNGEE. Trimming cost V 3 bases and J 6 bases, with 15 bases left between them.

This chain joins TRBV2 and TRBJ1-2, with 9 nucleotides matching TRBD1. J gave up 8 bases and V 8 bases, and 9 bases lay outside the gene matches. Germline V gene data show CDR1 as SNHLY and CDR2 as FYNNEI. This CDR3 is 13 amino acids long. The DNA of the CDR3 is TGTGCCAGCGGCCTGGACAGGGGTCGGGGCTACACCTTC. Translation gives CASGLDRGRGYTF.

This rearrangement joins TRBV18 to TRBJ2-7; the D gene is possibly TRBD2 (5 bases). Trimming cost V 4 bases and J 2 bases, with 15 bases left between them. The CDR3 length is 15 residues. Germline values: CDR1 KGHSH, CDR2 LQKENI. The CDR3 DNA reads as TGTGCCAGCTCACTCGAGGCGGGCCGGGCCTACGAGCAGTACTTC. Translating it yields CASSLEAGRAYEQYF.

The chain uses TRBV4-1 and TRBJ2-2, with 10 bases identical to TRBD2. Germline V lookup: CDR1 MGHRA, CDR2 YSYEKL. The CDR3 contains 16 residues. The J segment lost 2 bases and the V segment lost 4 bases, leaving 4 bases of the junction unmatched. CDR3 sequence: CASSPGLAINTGELFF. CDR3 coding DNA: TGCGCCAGCAGCCCGGGACTAGCGATTAACACCGGGGAGCTGTTTTTT.

This sequence joins TRBV7-3 and TRBJ2-3, with a tentative D call TRBD1 (5 bases). CDR1 and CDR2 (germline): SGHTA, FQGTGA. Trimming removed 5 bases at V and 4 bases at J, with 10 bases between. The CDR3 runs 13 residues. CDR3 nucleotide sequence: TGTGCCAGCAGCCTTGGGGCAGCAGATACGCAGTATTTT. It codes for CASSLGAADTQYF.

The V and J genes are TRBV11-3 and TRBJ2-3, with a possible D match to TRBD2 (5 bases). This CDR3 has 14 residues. The germline V and J ends were trimmed by 6 bases and 2 bases, with 12 bases remaining between them. Germline CDR1 SGHNT, CDR2 YENEEA. CDR3 in amino acids: CASSLTRSTDTQYF. The CDR3 DNA reads as TGTGCCAGCAGTCTAACTAGATCCACAGATACGCAGTATTTT.

This clone came up a few times. V and J are TRBV11-3 and TRBJ1-6; 9 bases agree with TRBD1. Germline values: CDR1 SGHNT, CDR2 YENEEA. This CDR3 contains 15 residues. V shed 5 bases and J 5 bases; nucleotides not matched to a gene: 4. CDR3 nucleotides: TGTGCCAGCAGCACACAGGGGGCGGATAATTCACCCCTCCACTTT. Encoded protein: CASSTQGADNSPLHF.

The chain carries TRBV7-9 and TRBJ1-5; possible D gene TRBD1, 6 bases. V shed 3 bases and J shed 2 bases, with 20 bases lying between them. The germline gives CDR1 SEHNR, CDR2 FQNEAQ (reference sequence). This CDR3 is built from 18 residues. The CDR3 sequence is CASSLWSLRPGGNQPQHF. CDR3 nucleotides: TGTGCCAGCAGCTTGTGGAGCCTAAGGCCAGGGGGCAATCAGCCCCAGCATTTT.

This chain joins TRBV11-3 and TRBJ2-3, with a weak D call TRBD1 (5 bases). Germline-derived CDR1 and CDR2 are SGHNT and YENEEA. The V and J ends lost 1 base and 9 bases respectively, with 14 bases between them. The CDR3 consists of 14 residues. CDR3: CASSLGWGHETQYF. CDR3 DNA: TGTGCCAGCAGCTTAGGGTGGGGCCATGAGACGCAGTATTTT.

The V gene is TRBV12-5, the J gene TRBJ1-2, with unresolved D. The CDR3 length is 16 residues. Germline assignment: CDR1 LGHNT and CDR2 FRNRAP. V gave up 4 bases and J gave up 0 bases, with 15 bases separating them. In DNA form, the CDR3 reads TGTGCTAGTGGTTCTCTAGGGTGGGGAGCTAACTATGGCTACACCTTC. Translated: CASGSLGWGANYGYTF. Supplemented by reference TRBV12-5 and TRBJ1-2, the full variable domain reads DARVTQTPRHKVTEMGQEVTMRCQPILGHNTVFWYRQTMMQGLELLAYFRNRAPLDDSGMPKDRFSAEMPDATLATLKIQPSEPRDSAVYFCASGSLGWGANYGYTFGSGTRLTVV.